A single sample is the source of the 7 T cell receptor beta chains below, sequenced in a study of blood T cell repertoires in COVID-19. This table comes from immunoSEQ multiplex PCR, and its TCRdb copy is limited to in-frame clones, with some not included. The sample includes 200,000 to 250,000 clones, 83% of them seen just once. What was sequenced was PBMCs or T cells enriched from blood (not recorded which). All receptors come from a woman in her forties or fifties who had been exposed to COVID-19.

The V call is TRBV11-3, the J call TRBJ2-1; 7 positions match TRBD1. This CDR3 has 13 residues. Losses at the gene ends were 2 bases for V and 6 bases for J; bases not matched to a gene: 1. Looked up from germline, CDR1 is SGHNT and CDR2 is YENEEA. This CDR3 reads CASSLTGANEQFF. In nucleotides, the CDR3 is TGTGCCAGCAGCTTAACAGGGGCCAATGAGCAGTTCTTC.

J is TRBJ2-7 and V is TRBV5-5; D may be TRBD2 (6 bases). The CDR3 is made up of 16 amino acids. Per germline, CDR1 SGHKS and CDR2 YYEKEE (reference sequence). The V and J ends lost 3 bases and 1 base respectively, with 17 bases between them. The CDR3 is CASSSSGDGLSYEQYF. The DNA for the CDR3 is TGTGCCAGCAGCTCCTCGGGAGACGGCCTTTCCTACGAGCAGTACTTC.

This chain links TRBV5-1 with TRBJ2-7; 7 positions agree with TRBD1. The V segment lost 0 bases and the J segment 1 base; nucleotides outside the gene matches: 4. The CDR3 loop spans 15 amino acids. Germline CDR1 SGHRS, CDR2 YFSETQ. CDR3 nucleotide sequence: TGCGCCAGCAGCTTGGGCCGACAGGGATCCTACGAGCAGTACTTC. It codes for CASSLGRQGSYEQYF.

The chain combines TRBV5-8 with TRBJ2-7; TRBD1 might be the D (6 bases). Germline loops: CDR1 SGHTS, CDR2 YDEGEE. CDR3 length: 16 amino acids. Trimming shortened V by 1 base and J by 4 bases, and 18 bases separated the two germline ends. The CDR3 reads CASSLLIASGVYEQYF. DNA of the CDR3: TGTGCCAGCAGCTTGCTGATCGCTTCAGGGGTATACGAGCAGTACTTC.

The sample holds one count of this clone. The chain employs TRBV5-1 and TRBJ1-2; 8 bases line up with TRBD1. CDR1 and CDR2 (germline): SGHRS, YFSETQ. This CDR3 has 14 amino acids. V gave up 2 bases and J gave up 3 bases; unmatched junction bases: 3. DNA of the CDR3: TGCGCCAGCAGCTTTAGGACAGGGTACTATGGCTACACCTTC. This translates into CASSFRTGYYGYTF.

This clone was seen more than once but under ten times. This chain's CDR3 is CASSPPLGAGAWLFF. The CDR3 DNA reads as TGTGCCAGCTCACCACCCCTGGGTGCGGGGGCTTGGCTGTTTTTT. The genes are TRBV18 and TRBJ1-4; D is perhaps TRBD1 (6 bases). The length of the CDR3 is 15 residues. V shed 0 bases and J shed 14 bases, with 19 bases lying between them. Looked up from germline, CDR1 is KGHSH and CDR2 is LQKENI.

This chain joins TRBV6-2 or TRBV6-3 and TRBJ1-2; 9 bases fit TRBD1. J lost 5 bases, V lost 0 bases, and 10 bases had no gene match. CDR1 and CDR2 (germline): MNHEY, SVGEGT. CDR3 size: 17 residues. DNA of the CDR3: TGTGCCAGCAGTTACTCCTCAATACCGGGACAGGGATATGGCTACACCTTC. Its protein product is CASSYSSIPGQGYGYTF.